What follows is one T cell receptor (beta chain) and its context. Its cognate antigen is unknown. The data were taken from a study of molecular identifiers for immune sequencing clone quantification. Study details: Sequencing covered four of five parts into which replicate RNA from around 20,000 or 100,000 naive CD8 cells was split. Study outcomes and limitations: Even with 800,000 to 1,000,000 naive cells present, spiked Jurkat TCR RNA from one cell was reportedly detectable.

This CDR3 contains 20 residues. TCR libraries were built in bulk with a published protocol and specific TCR primers. TCRdb reprocessed the PCR reads via MiXCR and lists one record per CDR3 protein. This sample has some 680,000 distinct CDR3 sequences, with about 25% found just once. The source material was naive CD8+ T cells from blood, with Jurkat cell RNA spiked in. The subset is: FACS-sorted CD8+CD4-CCR7+CD45RA+ naive T cells. The TCR originated in a human donor in good health. Some libraries in this study had Jurkat cell RNA spiked in. The chain uses TRBV21-1 and TRBJ2-7; TRBD2 is the table's D call and was not checked against the DNA. TRBV21-1 is shown as a pseudogene. Here the CDR3 reads CASSKDGTSGAPRGVDEQYF. In DNA form, the CDR3 reads TGTGCCAGCAGCAAGGATGGCACTAGCGGGGCCCCTCGAGGTGTCGACGAGCAGTACTTC.